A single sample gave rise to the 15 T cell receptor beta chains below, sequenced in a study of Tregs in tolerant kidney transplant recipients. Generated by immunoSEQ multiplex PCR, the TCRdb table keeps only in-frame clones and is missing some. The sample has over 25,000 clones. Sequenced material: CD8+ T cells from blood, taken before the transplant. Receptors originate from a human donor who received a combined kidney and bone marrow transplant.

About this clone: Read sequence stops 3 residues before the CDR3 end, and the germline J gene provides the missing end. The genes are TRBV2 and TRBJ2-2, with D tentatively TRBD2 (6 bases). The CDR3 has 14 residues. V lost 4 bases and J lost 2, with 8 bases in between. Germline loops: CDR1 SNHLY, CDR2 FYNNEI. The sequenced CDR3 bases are TGTGCCAGCAGTGGGGGACTCAACACCGGGGAG. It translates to CASSGGLNTGE. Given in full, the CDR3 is CASSGGLNTGELFF. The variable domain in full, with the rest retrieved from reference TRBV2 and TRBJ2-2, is EPEVTQTPSHQVTQMGQEVILRCVPISNHLYFYWYRQILGQKVEFLVSFYNNEISEKSEIFDDQFSVERPDGSNFTLKIRSTKLEDSAMYFCASSGGLNTGELFFGEGSRLTVL.

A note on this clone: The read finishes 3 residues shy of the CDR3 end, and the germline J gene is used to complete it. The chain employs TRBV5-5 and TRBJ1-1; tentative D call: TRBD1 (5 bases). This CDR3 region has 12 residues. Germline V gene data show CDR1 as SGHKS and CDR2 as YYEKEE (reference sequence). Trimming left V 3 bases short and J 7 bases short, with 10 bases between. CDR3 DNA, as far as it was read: TGTGCCAGCAGCTGGGGACTCGGTGAA. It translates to CASSWGLGE. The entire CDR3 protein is CASSWGLGEAFF.

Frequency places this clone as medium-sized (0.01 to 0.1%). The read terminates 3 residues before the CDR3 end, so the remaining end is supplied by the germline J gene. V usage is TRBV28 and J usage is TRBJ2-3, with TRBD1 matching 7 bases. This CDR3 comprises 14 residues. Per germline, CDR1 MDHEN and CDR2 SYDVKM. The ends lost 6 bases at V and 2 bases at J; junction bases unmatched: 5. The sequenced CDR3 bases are TGTGCCAGCAGCCGGGACAGCTACACAGATACG. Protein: CASSRDSYTDT. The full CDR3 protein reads CASSRDSYTDTQYF.

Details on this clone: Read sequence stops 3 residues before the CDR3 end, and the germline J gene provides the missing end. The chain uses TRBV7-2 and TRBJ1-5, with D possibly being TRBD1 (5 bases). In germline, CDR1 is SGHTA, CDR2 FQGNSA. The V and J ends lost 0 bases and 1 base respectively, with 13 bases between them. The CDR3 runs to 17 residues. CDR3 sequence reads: CASSLAPVRVSNQPQHF. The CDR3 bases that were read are TGTGCCAGCAGCTTAGCGCCGGTCAGGGTAAGCAATCAGCCC.

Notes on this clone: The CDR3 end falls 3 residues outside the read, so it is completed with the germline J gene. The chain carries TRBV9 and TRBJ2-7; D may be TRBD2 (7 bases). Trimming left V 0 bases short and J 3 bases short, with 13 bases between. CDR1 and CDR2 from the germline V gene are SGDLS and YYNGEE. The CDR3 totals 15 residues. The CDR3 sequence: CASSVEGGRIYEQYF. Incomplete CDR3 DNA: TGTGCCAGCAGCGTAGAGGGGGGGCGCATCTACGAG.

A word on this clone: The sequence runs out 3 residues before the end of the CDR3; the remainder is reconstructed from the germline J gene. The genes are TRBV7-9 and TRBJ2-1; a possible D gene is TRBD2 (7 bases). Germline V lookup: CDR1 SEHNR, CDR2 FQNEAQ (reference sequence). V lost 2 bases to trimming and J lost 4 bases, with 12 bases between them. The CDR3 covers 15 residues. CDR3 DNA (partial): TGTGCCAGCAGCTTACTGGGGGGGCCATACAATGAG. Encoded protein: CASSLLGGPYNE. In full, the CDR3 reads CASSLLGGPYNEQFF.

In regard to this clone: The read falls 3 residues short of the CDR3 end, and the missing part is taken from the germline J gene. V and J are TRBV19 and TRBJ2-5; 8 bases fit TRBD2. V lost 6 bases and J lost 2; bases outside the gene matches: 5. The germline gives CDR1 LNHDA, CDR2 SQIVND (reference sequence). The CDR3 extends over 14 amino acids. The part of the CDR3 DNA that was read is TGTGCCAGTAGCCGTAGCGGGACACAAGAGACC. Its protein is CASSRSGTQET. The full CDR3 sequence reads CASSRSGTQETQYF. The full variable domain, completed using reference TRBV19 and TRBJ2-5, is DGGITQSPKYLFRKEGQNVTLSCEQNLNHDAMYWYRQDPGQGLRLIYYSQIVNDFQKGDIAEGYSVSREKKESFPLTVTSAQKNPTAFYLCASSRSGTQETQYFGPGTRLLVL.

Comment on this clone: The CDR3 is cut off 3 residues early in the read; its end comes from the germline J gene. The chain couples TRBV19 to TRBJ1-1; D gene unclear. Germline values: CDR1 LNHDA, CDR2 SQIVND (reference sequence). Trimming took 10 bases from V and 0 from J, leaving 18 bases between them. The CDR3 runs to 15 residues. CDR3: CATDDGGVMNTEAFF. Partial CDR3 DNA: TGTGCCACGGACGACGGCGGGGTCATGAACACTGAA.

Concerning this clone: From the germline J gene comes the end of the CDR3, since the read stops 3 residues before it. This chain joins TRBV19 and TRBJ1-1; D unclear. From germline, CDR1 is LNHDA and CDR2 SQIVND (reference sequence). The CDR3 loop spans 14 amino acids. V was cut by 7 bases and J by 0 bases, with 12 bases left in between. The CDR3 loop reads CASTFRVMNTEAFF. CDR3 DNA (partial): TGTGCCAGTACCTTCAGAGTTATGAACACTGAA.

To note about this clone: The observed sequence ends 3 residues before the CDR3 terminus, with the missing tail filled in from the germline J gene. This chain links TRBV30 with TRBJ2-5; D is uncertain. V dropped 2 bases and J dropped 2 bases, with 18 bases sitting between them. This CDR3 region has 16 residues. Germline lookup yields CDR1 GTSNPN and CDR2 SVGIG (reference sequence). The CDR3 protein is CAWSSERVAEQETQYF. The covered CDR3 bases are TGTGCCTGGAGTTCCGAAAGGGTGGCAGAACAAGAGACC.

The DNA read from the CDR3 is TGTGCCAGCAGCCCCCTGAGGGCAGGGCCAAACCATATGGTTTACTATGGC. This codes for CASSPLRAGPNHMVYYG. The whole CDR3 sequence reads CASSPLRAGPNHMVYYGYTF. The genes are TRBV4-2 and TRBJ1-2; possible D gene TRBD1, 5 bases. Read sequence stops 3 residues before the CDR3 end, and the germline J gene provides the missing end. The CDR3 has 20 residues. V was shortened by 4 bases and J by 3 bases, with 30 bases between the two germline ends. Germline lookup yields CDR1 LGHNA and CDR2 YNFKEQ.

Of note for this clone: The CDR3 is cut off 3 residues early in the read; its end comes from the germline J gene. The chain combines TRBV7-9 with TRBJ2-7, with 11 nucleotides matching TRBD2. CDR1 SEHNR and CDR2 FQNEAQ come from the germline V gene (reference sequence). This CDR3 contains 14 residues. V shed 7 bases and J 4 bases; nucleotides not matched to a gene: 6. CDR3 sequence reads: CASTRGLAEYEQYF. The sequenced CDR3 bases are TGTGCCAGCACCAGGGGACTAGCGGAATACGAG.

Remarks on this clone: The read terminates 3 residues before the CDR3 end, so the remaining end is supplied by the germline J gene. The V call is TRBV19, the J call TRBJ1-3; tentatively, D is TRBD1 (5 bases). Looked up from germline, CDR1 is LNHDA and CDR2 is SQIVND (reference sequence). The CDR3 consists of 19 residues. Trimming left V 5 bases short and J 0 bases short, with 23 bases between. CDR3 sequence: CASSLMAAGPTLSGNTIYF. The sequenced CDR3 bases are TGTGCCAGTAGTCTAATGGCGGCAGGGCCGACCCTCTCTGGAAACACC.

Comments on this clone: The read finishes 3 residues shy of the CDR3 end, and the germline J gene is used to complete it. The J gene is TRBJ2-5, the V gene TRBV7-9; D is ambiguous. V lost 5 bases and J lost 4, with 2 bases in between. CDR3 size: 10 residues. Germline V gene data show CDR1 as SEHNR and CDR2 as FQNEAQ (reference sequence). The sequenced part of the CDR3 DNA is TGTGCCAGCAGCCGAGAGACC. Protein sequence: CASSRET. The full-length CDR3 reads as CASSRETQYF. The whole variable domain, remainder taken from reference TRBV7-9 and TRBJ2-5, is DTGVSQNPRHKITKRGQNVTFRCDPISEHNRLYWYRQTLGQGPEFLTYFQNEAQLEKSRLLSDRFSAERPKGSFSTLEIQRTEQGDSAMYLCASSRETQYFGPGTRLLVL.

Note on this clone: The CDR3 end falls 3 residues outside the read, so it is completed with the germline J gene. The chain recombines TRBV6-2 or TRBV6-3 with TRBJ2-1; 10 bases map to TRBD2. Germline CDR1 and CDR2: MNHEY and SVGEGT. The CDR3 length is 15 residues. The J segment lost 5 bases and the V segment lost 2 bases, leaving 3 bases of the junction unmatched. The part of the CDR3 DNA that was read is TGTGCCAGCAGTTACGTCCTAGCGGGAGACAATGAG. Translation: CASSYVLAGDNE. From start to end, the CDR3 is CASSYVLAGDNEQFF.